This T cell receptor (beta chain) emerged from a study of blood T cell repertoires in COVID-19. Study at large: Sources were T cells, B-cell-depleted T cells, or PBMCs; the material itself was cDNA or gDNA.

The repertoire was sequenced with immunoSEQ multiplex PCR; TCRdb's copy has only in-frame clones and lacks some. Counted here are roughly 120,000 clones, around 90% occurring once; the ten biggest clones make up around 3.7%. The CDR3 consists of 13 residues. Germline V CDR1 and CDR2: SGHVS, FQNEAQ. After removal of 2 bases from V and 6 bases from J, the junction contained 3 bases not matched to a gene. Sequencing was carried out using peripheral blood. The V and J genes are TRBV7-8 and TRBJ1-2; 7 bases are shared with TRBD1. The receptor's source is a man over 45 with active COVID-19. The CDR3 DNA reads TGTGCCAGCAGCTTATTACAGGGGCATGGCTACACCTTC. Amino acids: CASSLLQGHGYTF. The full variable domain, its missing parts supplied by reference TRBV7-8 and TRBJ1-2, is GAGVSQSPRYKVAKRGQDVALRCDPISGHVSLFWYQQALGQGPEFLTYFQNEAQLDKSGLPSDRFFAERPEGSVSTLKIQRTQQEDSAVYLCASSLLQGHGYTFGSGTRLTVV.